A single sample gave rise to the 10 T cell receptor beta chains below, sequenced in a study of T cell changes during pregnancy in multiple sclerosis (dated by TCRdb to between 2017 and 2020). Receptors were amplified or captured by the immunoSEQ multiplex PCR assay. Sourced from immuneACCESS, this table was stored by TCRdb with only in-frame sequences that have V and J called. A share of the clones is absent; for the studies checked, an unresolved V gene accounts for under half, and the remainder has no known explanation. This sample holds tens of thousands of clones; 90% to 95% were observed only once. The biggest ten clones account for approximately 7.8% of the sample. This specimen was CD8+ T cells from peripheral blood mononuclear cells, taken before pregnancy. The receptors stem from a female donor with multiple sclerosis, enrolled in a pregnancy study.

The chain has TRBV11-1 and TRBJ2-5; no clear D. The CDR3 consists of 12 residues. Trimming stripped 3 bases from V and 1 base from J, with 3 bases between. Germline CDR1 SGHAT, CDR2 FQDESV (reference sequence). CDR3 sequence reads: CASSLAQETQYF. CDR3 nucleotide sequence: TGTGCCAGCAGCTTGGCCCAAGAGACCCAGTACTTC.

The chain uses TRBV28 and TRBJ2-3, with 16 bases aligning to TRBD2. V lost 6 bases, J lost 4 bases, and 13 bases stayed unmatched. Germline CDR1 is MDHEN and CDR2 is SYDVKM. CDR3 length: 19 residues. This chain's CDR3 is CASRGGLAGGPLGADTQYF. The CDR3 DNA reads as TGTGCCAGCAGGGGGGGACTAGCGGGAGGGCCTCTCGGGGCAGATACGCAGTATTTT.

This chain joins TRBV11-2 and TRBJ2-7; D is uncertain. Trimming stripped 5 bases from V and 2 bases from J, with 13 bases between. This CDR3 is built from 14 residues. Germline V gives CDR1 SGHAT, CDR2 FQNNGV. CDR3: CASSIPYGAYEQYF. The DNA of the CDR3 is TGTGCCAGCAGCATTCCGTACGGTGCCTACGAGCAGTACTTC.

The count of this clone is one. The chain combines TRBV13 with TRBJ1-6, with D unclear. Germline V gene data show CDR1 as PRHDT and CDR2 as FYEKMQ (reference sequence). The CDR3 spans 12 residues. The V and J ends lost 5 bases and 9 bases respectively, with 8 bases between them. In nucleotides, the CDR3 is TGTGCCAGCAGCACGGGTGGTTCACCCCTCCACTTT. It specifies CASSTGGSPLHF.

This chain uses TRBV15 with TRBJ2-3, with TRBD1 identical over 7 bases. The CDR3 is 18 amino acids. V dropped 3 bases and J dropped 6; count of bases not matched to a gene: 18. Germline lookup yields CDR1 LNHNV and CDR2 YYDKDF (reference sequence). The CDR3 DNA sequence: TGTGCCACCAGCAGCACCACAGGGGAAGAATATATCTTGGATACGCAGTATTTT. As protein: CATSSTTGEEYILDTQYF.

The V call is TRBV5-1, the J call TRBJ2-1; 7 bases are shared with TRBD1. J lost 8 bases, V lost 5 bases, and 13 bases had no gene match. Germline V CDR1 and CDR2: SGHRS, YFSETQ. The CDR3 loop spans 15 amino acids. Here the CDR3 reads CASRVGLGGLDEQFF. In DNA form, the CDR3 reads TGCGCCAGCAGGGTTGGTTTAGGGGGCCTGGATGAGCAGTTCTTC.

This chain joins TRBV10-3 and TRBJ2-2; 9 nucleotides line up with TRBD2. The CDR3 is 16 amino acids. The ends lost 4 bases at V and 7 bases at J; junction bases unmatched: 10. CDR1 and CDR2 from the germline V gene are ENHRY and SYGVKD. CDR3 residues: CAISAPNSGSNGELFF. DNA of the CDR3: TGTGCCATCAGTGCTCCGAATAGCGGGAGCAACGGGGAGCTGTTTTTT.

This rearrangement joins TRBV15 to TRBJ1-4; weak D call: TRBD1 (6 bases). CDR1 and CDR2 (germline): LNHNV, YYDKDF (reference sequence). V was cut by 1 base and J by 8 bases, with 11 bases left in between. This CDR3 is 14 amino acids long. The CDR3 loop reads CATSRAGAREKLFF. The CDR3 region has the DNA TGTGCCACCAGCAGAGCAGGGGCGCGAGAAAAACTGTTTTTT.

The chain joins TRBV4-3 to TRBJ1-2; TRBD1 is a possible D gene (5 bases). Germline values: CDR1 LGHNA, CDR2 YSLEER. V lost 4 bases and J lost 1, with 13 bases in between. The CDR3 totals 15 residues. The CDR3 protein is CASSRDRQINYGYTF. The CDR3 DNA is TGCGCCAGCAGCCGTGACCGACAGATTAACTATGGCTACACCTTC.

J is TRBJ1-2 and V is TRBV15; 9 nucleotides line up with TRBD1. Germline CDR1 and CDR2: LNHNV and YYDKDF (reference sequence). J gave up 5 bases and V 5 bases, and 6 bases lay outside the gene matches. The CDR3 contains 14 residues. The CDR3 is CATSERTGEYGYTF. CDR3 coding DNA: TGTGCCACCAGCGAAAGGACAGGGGAGTATGGCTACACCTTC. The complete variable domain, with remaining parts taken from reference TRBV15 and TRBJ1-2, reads DAMVIQNPRYQVTQFGKPVTLSCSQTLNHNVMYWYQQKSSQAPKLLFHYYDKDFNNEADTPDNFQSRRPNTSFCFLDIRSPGLGDTAMYLCATSERTGEYGYTFGSGTRLTVV.